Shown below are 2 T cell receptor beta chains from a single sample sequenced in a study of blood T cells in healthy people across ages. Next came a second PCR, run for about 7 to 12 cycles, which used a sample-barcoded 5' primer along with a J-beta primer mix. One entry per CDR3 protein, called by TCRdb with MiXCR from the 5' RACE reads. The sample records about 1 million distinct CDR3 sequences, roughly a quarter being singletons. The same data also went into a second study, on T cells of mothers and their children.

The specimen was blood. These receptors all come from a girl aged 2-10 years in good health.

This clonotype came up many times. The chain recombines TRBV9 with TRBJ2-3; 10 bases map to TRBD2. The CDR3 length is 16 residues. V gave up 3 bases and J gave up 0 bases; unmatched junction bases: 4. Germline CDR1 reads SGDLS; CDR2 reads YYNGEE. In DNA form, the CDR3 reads TGTGCCAGCAGCGCAGAACTAGCGGGGAGCACAGATACGCAGTATTTT. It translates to CASSAELAGSTDTQYF.

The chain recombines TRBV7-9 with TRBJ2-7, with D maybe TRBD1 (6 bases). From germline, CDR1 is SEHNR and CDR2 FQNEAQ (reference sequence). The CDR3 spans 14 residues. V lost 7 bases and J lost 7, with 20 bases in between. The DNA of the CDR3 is TGTGCCAGCACCGGAAACGCAGGGGTAGGGGAGCAGTACTTC. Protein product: CASTGNAGVGEQYF.